These T cell receptor beta chains were read from a single sample in a study of blood T cell repertoires in COVID-19. Sequenced by immunoSEQ multiplex PCR; TCRdb stores in-frame clones only, minus some. The sample records about 29,000 clones, approximately 92% being singletons. Sequences were obtained from peripheral blood. These receptors originate from a man at least 80 years old with acute or convalescent COVID-19. Each CDR3 is given with its conserved first and last residue. Fields, in order: J gene, V gene, CDR3 protein.

>TRBJ2-3|TRBV7-6
CASSLGPGADTQYF
>TRBJ2-3|TRBV7-7
CASSPGLAGVDTQYF
>TRBJ1-2|TRBV29-1
CSVAQGQDYGYTF
>TRBJ2-5|TRBV5-1
CASSLYGSQETQYF
>TRBJ1-6|TRBV5-1
CASSLASQGAENSPLHF
>TRBJ2-2|TRBV19
CASSQVITGELFF
>TRBJ1-6|TRBV18
CASSPQQGVNPLHF
>TRBJ2-7|TRBV19
CASSSGVPYEQYF
>TRBJ1-1|TRBV19
CASTQVRGAEAFF
>TRBJ1-5|TRBV12-5
CASGLVFPDKCQPQHF
>TRBJ2-3|TRBV11-2
CASSLQGLAGGTDTQYF
>TRBJ2-1|TRBV5-1
CASSLGGRYNEQFF
>TRBJ1-2|TRBV25-1
CASSELSRVNGYTF
>TRBJ2-3|TRBV10-2
CASSDAGALTDTQYF
>TRBJ2-1|TRBV5-6
CASSLIQVNEQFF
>TRBJ1-1|TRBV20-1
CSAKSGTEAFF
>TRBJ1-4|TRBV6-5
CASSSGPWGGGKLFF
>TRBJ1-2|TRBV21-1
CASSKTREPYGYTF
>TRBJ1-4|TRBV5-3
CARSIPPRVREKLFF
>TRBJ2-1|TRBV5-1
CASSAPGQGRGEQFF
>TRBJ2-5|TRBV29-1
CSVESGRETQYF
>TRBJ1-5|TRBV7-8
CASSPSGVYQPQHF
>TRBJ2-7|TRBV5-1
CASSLSPGIDEQYF
>TRBJ1-4|TRBV18
CASSQSSGQNEKLFF
>TRBJ1-1|TRBV30
CAWRERGRDTEAFF
>TRBJ2-7|TRBV7-9
CASSLSLGGEQYF
>TRBJ2-3|TRBV10-3
CAITGLDTDTQYF
>TRBJ1-4|TRBV19
CASKDTGGPNEKLFF
>TRBJ1-2|TRBV4-2
CASSQAYTGNYGYTF
>TRBJ1-6|TRBV13
CASSRGTGDNSPLHF
>TRBJ2-7|TRBV18
CASSPRGSSYEQYF
>TRBJ2-1|TRBV29-1
CSTSSGTGSNEQFF
>TRBJ2-7|TRBV29-1
CSVKDRGRYEQYF
>TRBJ2-2|TRBV4-1
CASTLEPRVGELFF
>TRBJ1-2|TRBV28
CASSASNYGYTF
>TRBJ2-7|TRBV12-2
CASRPPTGSSYEQYF
>TRBJ2-5|TRBV18
CASSPPAGGETQYF
>TRBJ2-7|TRBV5-1
CASRERTGAYEQYF
>TRBJ2-7|TRBV6-5
CASSYSGTQGYEQYF
>TRBJ2-3|TRBV7-3
CASSLRALRGDTQYF
>TRBJ2-1|TRBV14
CASSLWSGGGNEQFF
>TRBJ2-2|TRBV5-4
CASKPKPGQGSTGELFF
>TRBJ2-7|TRBV2
CASRTGGGNYEQYF
>TRBJ2-3|TRBV30
CAWSVHRTSVITDTQYF
>TRBJ1-4|TRBV5-1
CASSLDRGEKLFF
>TRBJ2-5|TRBV3-1/TRBV3-2
CASSPTGTNKETQYF
>TRBJ1-1|TRBV27
CASSARQGNTEAFF
>TRBJ1-1|TRBV6-5
CASSSGYTEAFF
>TRBJ1-3|TRBV19
CASSLQGGMGTIYF
>TRBJ2-5|TRBV18
CASSPLGQGIQETQYF
>TRBJ1-1|TRBV6-5
CASRRTGGTEAFF
>TRBJ2-7|TRBV11-1
CASSSPRTGSYEQYF
>TRBJ1-2|TRBV28
CASEDDNYGYTF
>TRBJ2-3|TRBV3-1/TRBV3-2
CASSQPGQGGTDTQYF